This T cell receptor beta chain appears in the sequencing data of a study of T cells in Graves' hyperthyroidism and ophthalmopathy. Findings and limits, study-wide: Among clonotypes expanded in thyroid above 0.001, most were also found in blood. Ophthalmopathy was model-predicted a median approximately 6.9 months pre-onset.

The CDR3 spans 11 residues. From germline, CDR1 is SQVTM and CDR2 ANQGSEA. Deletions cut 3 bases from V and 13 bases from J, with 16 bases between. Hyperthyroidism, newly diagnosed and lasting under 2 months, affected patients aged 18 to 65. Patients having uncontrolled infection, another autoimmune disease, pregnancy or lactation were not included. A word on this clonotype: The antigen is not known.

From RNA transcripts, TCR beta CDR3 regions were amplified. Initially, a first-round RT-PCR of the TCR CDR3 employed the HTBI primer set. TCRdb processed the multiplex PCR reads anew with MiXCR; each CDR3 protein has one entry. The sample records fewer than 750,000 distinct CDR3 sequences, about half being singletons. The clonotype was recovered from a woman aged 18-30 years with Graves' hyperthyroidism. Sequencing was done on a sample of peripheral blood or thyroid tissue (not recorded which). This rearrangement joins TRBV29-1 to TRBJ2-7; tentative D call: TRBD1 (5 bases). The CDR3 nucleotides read TGCAGCGTTGACCAGGGTCCGGGCTCCTACTTC. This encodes CSVDQGPGSYF.